This T cell receptor (beta chain) was captured in a study of spatial heterogeneity in lung cancer. Whole-study context: Alpha-chain sequences were detected in numbers that were consistently lower than beta-chain sequences.

TCRdb called the 5' RACE reads again in MiXCR, with one record for every CDR3 protein. The sample shows around 8,600 distinct CDR3 sequences, around 6.7% of them seen only once. Findings and caveats of the study: Expanded alpha and beta TCR counts within tumors tracked tumor mutation counts.

Trimming at V came to 3 bases and at J to 6 bases, leaving 5 bases not matched to a gene. Germline assignment: CDR1 MDHEN and CDR2 SYDVKM. The length of the CDR3 is 15 residues. At least ten counts were recorded for this clonotype. As yet, its antigen is unknown. As an off-target read in a library built for alpha chains, this beta chain has a frequency of little significance. Described time point: sample taken at primary tumor resection. The donors were more than 70 patients with non-small cell lung cancer that was early-stage and untreated. Unsorted whole RNA of tumor, nontumor lung or frozen PBMC was sequenced.

This TCR derives from a female donor with early-stage non-small cell lung cancer. Sample: lung tumor tissue, taken at surgery. The chain is built from TRBV28 and TRBJ2-7; 13 nucleotides line up with TRBD2. The CDR3 DNA is TGTGCCAGCAGTTTCGAACTAGCGGGAGGGAGCGAGCAGTACTTC. Its translation: CASSFELAGGSEQYF.